Listed below are T cell receptor beta chains from one sample, sequenced in a study of CD8 T cells in Susac syndrome. TCRdb ran MiXCR on the immunoSEQ multiplex PCR reads and lists one entry per CDR3 protein. The sample gives approximately 170,000 distinct CDR3 sequences, around 92% of which show up once; about 0.073% is in the top ten. The sample comprised CD4+ T cells from PBMCs. These receptors came from a human donor in good health. Each CDR3 is given with its conserved first and last residue. D genes are given only for firm matches. A row's size may be missing; if present it is once, few, many or a size class.

v_gene	j_gene	d_gene	abundance	CDR3nt	CDR3aa
TRBV10-3	TRBJ1-2	-	-	TGTGCCATCAGGATGCTCGCCGGGGGCAACTATGGCTACACCTTC	CAIRMLAGGNYGYTF
TRBV12-3/TRBV12-4	TRBJ1-1	-	-	TGTGCCAGCAGCCGCGATTCGCAGAACACTGAAGCTTTCTTT	CASSRDSQNTEAFF
TRBV12-3/TRBV12-4	TRBJ1-2	-	-	TGTGCCAGCAGCCCCGCTCCCCCGTTCTATGGCTACACCTTC	CASSPAPPFYGYTF
TRBV29-1	TRBJ2-3	-	few	TGCAGCGTTGATAGGGGCACAGATACGCAGTATTTT	CSVDRGTDTQYF
TRBV20-1	TRBJ2-7	-	-	TGCAGTGCTAGAGATCGGCAGGGGCTCGCCTACGAGCAGTACTTC	CSARDRQGLAYEQYF
TRBV27	TRBJ1-5	-	once	TGTGCCAGCAGTTTGGGAGGGACCAATCAGCCCCAGCATTTT	CASSLGGTNQPQHF
TRBV10-3	TRBJ1-5	-	-	TGTGCCATCAGTGCCTCGTTAAATCAGCCCCAGCATTTT	CAISASLNQPQHF
TRBV10-2	TRBJ1-4	TRBD1	-	TGCGCCAGTTCGTCGACAGGGGCAGAGGAAAAACTGTTTTTT	CASSSTGAEEKLFF
TRBV7-2	TRBJ2-3	-	-	TGTGCCAGCAGCTTAGATCCCTTCAGACCCCCGCAGTATTTT	CASSLDPFRPPQYF
TRBV11-1	TRBJ1-1	-	-	TGTGCCAGCAGCTCGACAGGTCGGCGGAACACTGAAGCTTTCTTT	CASSSTGRRNTEAFF
TRBV29-1	TRBJ2-1	-	-	TGCAGCGTTGGACAGTACAATGAGCAGTTCTTC	CSVGQYNEQFF
TRBV7-2	TRBJ2-2	TRBD2	once	TGTGCCAGCAGCCTTAGCGGGAGGCTCACCGGGGAGCTGTTTTTT	CASSLSGRLTGELFF
TRBV2	TRBJ1-5	TRBD1	-	TGTGCCAGCAGTGGGGACAGGGGCCAGCCCCAGCATTTT	CASSGDRGQPQHF
TRBV6-6	TRBJ1-1	-	-	TGTGCCAGCAGTTACGCCGAAGCTTTCTTT	CASSYAEAFF
TRBV5-5	TRBJ1-2	-	few	TGTGCCAGCAGCTTGGGGCAGGGGAACTATGGCTACACCTTC	CASSLGQGNYGYTF
TRBV12-5	TRBJ2-3	-	-	TGTGCTAGTGGTCCCTGGACAGACACAGATACGCAGTATTTT	CASGPWTDTDTQYF
TRBV7-9	TRBJ2-7	-	once	TGTGCCAGCAGTAGGCAGGGACCAGGCGAGCAGTACTTC	CASSRQGPGEQYF
TRBV5-1	TRBJ2-7	TRBD1	few	TGCGCCAGCAGCTCGTCAGGGGGCATCTACGAGCAGTACTTC	CASSSSGGIYEQYF
TRBV11-2	TRBJ1-4	-	-	TGTGCCAGCAGCCCTCAGGGAGCAACTAATGAAAAACTGTTTTTT	CASSPQGATNEKLFF
TRBV5-1	TRBJ1-2	-	-	TGCGCCAGCAGCCCGGGGGACCGCAATGGCTACACCTTC	CASSPGDRNGYTF
TRBV29-1	TRBJ2-2	TRBD2	-	TGCAGCGTTTTGACTAGCGGGACCACCGGGGAGCTGTTTTTT	CSVLTSGTTGELFF
TRBV7-2	TRBJ1-4	-	-	TGTGCCAGCAGCTCGAGGGAGAAGGAAAAACTGTTTTTT	CASSSREKEKLFF
TRBV12-3/TRBV12-4	TRBJ1-3	-	-	TGTGCCAGCAGTCCGGGACGTCTCTCTGGAAACACCATATATTTT	CASSPGRLSGNTIYF
TRBV11-1	TRBJ2-2	TRBD2	-	TGTGCCAGCAGCTCCGTACGCCGGGGACTAGCTGTAGGGACGAACACCGGGGAGCTGTTTTTT	CASSSVRRGLAVGTNTGELFF
TRBV20-1	TRBJ2-3	-	-	TGCAGTGCTAGAGGCGGGGCAGATACGCAGTATTTT	CSARGGADTQYF
TRBV19	TRBJ2-1	-	-	TGTGCCAGTAGTATTTGGTTCAGCTCCTACAATGAGCAGTTCTTC	CASSIWFSSYNEQFF
TRBV14	TRBJ2-5	-	-	TGTGCCAGCAGCCAACTGGACAGCGGTGAGACCCAGTACTTC	CASSQLDSGETQYF
TRBV3-1	TRBJ1-3	-	-	TGTGCCAGCAGCCAGGCGGAGACACTTGGAAACACCATATATTTT	CASSQAETLGNTIYF
TRBV28	TRBJ1-1	-	once	TGTGCCAGCAGTTCAAACAGGGACACTGAAGCTTTCTTT	CASSSNRDTEAFF
TRBV6-1	TRBJ1-1	-	-	TGTGCCAGCAGTGAATACACCGACACTGAAGCTTTCTTT	CASSEYTDTEAFF
TRBV5-1	TRBJ1-3	-	-	TGCGCCAGCAGCCTGACGGACGGAAACACCATATATTTT	CASSLTDGNTIYF
TRBV5-1	TRBJ2-5	-	-	TGCGCCAGCAGCCCGGGACTGGGGCAGGCCGAGACCCAGTACTTC	CASSPGLGQAETQYF
TRBV5-1	TRBJ1-1	-	-	TGCGCCAGCAGCTTGCCGGGCCCGAACACTGAAGCTTTCTTT	CASSLPGPNTEAFF
TRBV13	TRBJ2-5	TRBD2	-	TGTGCCAGCAGGCATAGTGGGGGAGGGGAGACCCAGTACTTC	CASRHSGGGETQYF
TRBV29-1	TRBJ2-7	TRBD1	-	TGCAGCGTTGCGAGGGGGCTGTGGGACGAGCAGTACTTC	CSVARGLWDEQYF
TRBV29-1	TRBJ1-1	-	-	TGCAGCGTTGAATTGCGTATCGGGTACGCCACTGAAGCTTTCTTT	CSVELRIGYATEAFF
TRBV6-5	TRBJ2-7	TRBD2	-	TGTGCCAGCAGTTACTCAGTCCAAACTAGCGGAAATTACGAGCAGTACTTC	CASSYSVQTSGNYEQYF
TRBV27	TRBJ2-5	-	-	TGTGCCAGCAGTTTACGGGAAGGGGAGACCCAGTACTTC	CASSLREGETQYF
TRBV11-2	TRBJ2-1	TRBD2	-	TGTGCCAGCAGCTTAAGTGCAGCGGGGTATGAGCAGTTCTTC	CASSLSAAGYEQFF
TRBV5-1	TRBJ2-2	-	-	TGCGCCAGCAGCTTGGTCGGCGGGACGTTACCCGGGGAGCTGTTTTTT	CASSLVGGTLPGELFF